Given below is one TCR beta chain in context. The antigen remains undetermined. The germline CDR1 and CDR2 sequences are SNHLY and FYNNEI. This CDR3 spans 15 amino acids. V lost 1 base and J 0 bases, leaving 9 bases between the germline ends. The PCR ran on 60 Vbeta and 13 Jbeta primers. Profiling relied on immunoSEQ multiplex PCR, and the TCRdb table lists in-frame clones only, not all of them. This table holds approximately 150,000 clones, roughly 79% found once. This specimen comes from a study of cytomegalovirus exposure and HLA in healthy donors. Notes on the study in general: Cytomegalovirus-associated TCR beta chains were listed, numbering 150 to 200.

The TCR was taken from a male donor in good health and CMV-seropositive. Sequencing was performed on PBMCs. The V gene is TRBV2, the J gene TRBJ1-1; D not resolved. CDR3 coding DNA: TGTGCCAGCAGTGAAGGCCTAGGATTGAACACTGAAGCTTTCTTT. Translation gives CASSEGLGLNTEAFF.